The 9 T cell receptor beta chains reported below all come from one sample, sequenced in a study of control samples from healthy donors and cancer patients. Libraries were prepared by immunoSEQ multiplex PCR; TCRdb keeps only in-frame clonotypes and omits some of them. The sample carries roughly 130,000 clones, 75% to 95% recorded once. Sequenced: blood. The receptors originated from a man younger than 35 in good health.

The rearrangement joins TRBV28 to TRBJ2-7, with a weak D call TRBD2 (6 bases). CDR1 MDHEN and CDR2 SYDVKM come from the germline V gene. The CDR3 spans 14 residues. V lost 6 bases and J lost 0, with 12 bases in between. CDR3 residues: CASSPPEGSYEQYV. In nucleotides, the CDR3 is TGTGCCAGCAGCCCCCCGGAGGGCTCCTACGAGCAGTACGTC.

This chain's CDR3 is CASRGWQTEAFF. The CDR3 DNA follows: TGTGCCAGCAGAGGGTGGCAGACTGAAGCTTTCTTT. J is TRBJ1-1 and V is TRBV6-6; unclear D gene. CDR3 size: 12 residues. V lost 6 bases, J lost 5 bases, and 10 bases lay in between. Germline V gives CDR1 MNHNY, CDR2 SVGAGI (reference sequence).

The chain uses TRBV3-1 (or the pseudogene TRBV3-2) and TRBJ2-7; TRBD1 aligns across 9 bases. CDR1 is LGHDT, CDR2 YNNKEL, per germline (reference sequence). This CDR3 spans 15 amino acids. The V segment lost 0 bases and the J segment 6 bases; nucleotides outside the gene matches: 6. CDR3 in DNA: TGTGCCAGCAGCCAAGAACCGGGGACAGGGCGCGAGCAGTACTTC. It is translated as CASSQEPGTGREQYF.

This sequence joins TRBV20-1 and TRBJ2-4, with a possible D match to TRBD2 (5 bases). The ends were cut back, 0 bases at V and 9 bases at J, with 6 bases in the middle. CDR1 and CDR2 (germline): DFQATT, SNEGSKA (reference sequence). The CDR3 runs to 11 residues. CDR3 sequence reads: CSARDEGIQYF. The CDR3 region has the DNA TGCAGTGCTAGAGATGAGGGCATTCAGTACTTC.

V is TRBV28 and J is TRBJ1-6; 7 bases match TRBD1. Germline values: CDR1 MDHEN, CDR2 SYDVKM. This CDR3 has 14 residues. V shed 3 bases, J shed 10 bases, and the junction held 6 bases outside the gene matches. CDR3 bases: TGTGCCAGCAGTTTCTCAGGGGGGGGGTCACCCCTCCACTTT. It is translated as CASSFSGGGSPLHF. Full variable domain (missing parts from reference TRBV28 and TRBJ1-6): DVKVTQSSRYLVKRTGEKVFLECVQDMDHENMFWYRQDPGLGLRLIYFSYDVKMKEKGDIPEGYSVSREKKERFSLILESASTNQTSMYLCASSFSGGGSPLHFGNGTRLTVT.

The chain links TRBV19 to TRBJ2-7; D is undetermined. The CDR3 extends over 13 amino acids. Germline V CDR1 and CDR2: LNHDA, SQIVND (reference sequence). Deletions cut 3 bases from V and 6 bases from J, with 12 bases between. CDR3: CASSMTLESEQYV. The CDR3 DNA is TGTGCCAGTAGTATGACGCTAGAATCCGAGCAGTACGTC.

The V gene is TRBV7-8, the J gene TRBJ1-3, with 7 nucleotides matching TRBD1. Looked up from germline, CDR1 is SGHVS and CDR2 is FQNEAQ. The CDR3 length is 16 residues. The V gene end was trimmed by 5 bases and the J gene end by 0 bases; junction bases not matched to a gene: 7. CDR3 loop: CASSQGNRGSGNTIYF. CDR3 in DNA: TGTGCCAGCAGCCAGGGAAACAGGGGCTCTGGAAACACCATATATTTT. Based on the CDR3 plus reference TRBV7-8 and TRBJ1-3, the full variable domain is GAGVSQSPRYKVAKRGQDVALRCDPISGHVSLFWYQQALGQGPEFLTYFQNEAQLDKSGLPSDRFFAERPEGSVSTLKIQRTQQEDSAVYLCASSQGNRGSGNTIYFGEGSWLTVV.

The count of this clone is one. The chain combines TRBV9 with TRBJ2-3; the D is unclear. From germline, CDR1 is SGDLS and CDR2 YYNGEE. V dropped 0 bases and J dropped 5 bases, with 10 bases sitting between them. This CDR3 spans 14 amino acids. CDR3 loop: CASSVVVAGDTQYF. In nucleotides, the CDR3 is TGTGCCAGCAGCGTAGTGGTAGCAGGAGATACGCAGTATTTT.

The chain joins TRBV19 to TRBJ2-2; D gene uncertain. With 7 bases removed from V and 0 bases from J, the gap between germline ends came to 9 bases. Germline V gives CDR1 LNHDA, CDR2 SQIVND (reference sequence). This CDR3 comprises 14 residues. This CDR3 reads CASNHFTNTGELFF. The CDR3 nucleotides read TGTGCCAGTAATCACTTCACGAACACCGGGGAGCTGTTTTTT. The variable domain in full, completed from reference TRBV19 and TRBJ2-2, reads DGGITQSPKYLFRKEGQNVTLSCEQNLNHDAMYWYRQDPGQGLRLIYYSQIVNDFQKGDIAEGYSVSREKKESFPLTVTSAQKNPTAFYLCASNHFTNTGELFFGEGSRLTVL.